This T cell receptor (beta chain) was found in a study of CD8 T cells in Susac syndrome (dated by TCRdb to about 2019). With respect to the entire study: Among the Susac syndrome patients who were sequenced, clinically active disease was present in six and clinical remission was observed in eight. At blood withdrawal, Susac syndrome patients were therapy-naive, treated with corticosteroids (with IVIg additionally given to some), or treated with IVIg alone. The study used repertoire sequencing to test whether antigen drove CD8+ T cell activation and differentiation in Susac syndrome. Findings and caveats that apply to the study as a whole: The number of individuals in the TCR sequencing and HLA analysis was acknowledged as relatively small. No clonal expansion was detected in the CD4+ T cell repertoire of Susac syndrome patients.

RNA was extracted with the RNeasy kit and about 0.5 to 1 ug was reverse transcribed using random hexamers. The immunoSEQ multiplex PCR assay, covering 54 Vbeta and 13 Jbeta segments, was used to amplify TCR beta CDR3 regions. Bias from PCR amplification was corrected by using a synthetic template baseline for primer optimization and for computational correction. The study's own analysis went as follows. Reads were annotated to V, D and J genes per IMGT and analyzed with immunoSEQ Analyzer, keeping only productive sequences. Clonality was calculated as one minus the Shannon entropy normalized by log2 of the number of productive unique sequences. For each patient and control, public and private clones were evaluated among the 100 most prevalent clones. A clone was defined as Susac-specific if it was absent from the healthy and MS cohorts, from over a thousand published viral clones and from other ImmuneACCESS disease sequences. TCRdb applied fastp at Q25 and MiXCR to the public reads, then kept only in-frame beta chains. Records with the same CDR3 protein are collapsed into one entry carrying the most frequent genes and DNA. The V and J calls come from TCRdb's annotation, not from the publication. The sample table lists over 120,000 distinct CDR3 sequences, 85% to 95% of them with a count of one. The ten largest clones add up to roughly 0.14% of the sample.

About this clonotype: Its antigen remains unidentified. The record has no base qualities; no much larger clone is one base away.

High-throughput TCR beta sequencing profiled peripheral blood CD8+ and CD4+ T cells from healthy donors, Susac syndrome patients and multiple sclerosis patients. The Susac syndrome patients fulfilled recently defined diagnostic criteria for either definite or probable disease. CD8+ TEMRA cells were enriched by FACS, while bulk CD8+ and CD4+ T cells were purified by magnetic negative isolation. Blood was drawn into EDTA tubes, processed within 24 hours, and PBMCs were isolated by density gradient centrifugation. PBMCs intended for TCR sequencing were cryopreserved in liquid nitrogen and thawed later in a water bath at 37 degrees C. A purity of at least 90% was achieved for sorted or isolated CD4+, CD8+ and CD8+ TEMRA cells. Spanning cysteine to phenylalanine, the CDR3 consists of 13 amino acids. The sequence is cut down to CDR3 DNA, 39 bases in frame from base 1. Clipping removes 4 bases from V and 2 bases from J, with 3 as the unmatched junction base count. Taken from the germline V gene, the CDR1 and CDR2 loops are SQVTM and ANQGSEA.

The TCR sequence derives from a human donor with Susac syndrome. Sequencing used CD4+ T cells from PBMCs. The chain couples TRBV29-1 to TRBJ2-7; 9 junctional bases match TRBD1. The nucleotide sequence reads TGCAGCGTTGGACAGGGGGTCGCCTACGAGCAGTACTTC. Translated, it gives CSVGQGVAYEQYF.